The clone carrying this TCR beta chain was observed once. The junction differs from germline at one of its ends, possibly a read error. This record comes from a study of T cells in Graves' hyperthyroidism and ophthalmopathy. RNA transcripts served as the template for amplifying TCR beta CDR3 regions. The study used the HTBI primer set for a first-round RT-PCR of the TCR CDR3. TCRdb reprocessed the multiplex PCR reads with MiXCR, giving one entry per CDR3 protein. In the table there are hundreds of thousands of distinct CDR3 sequences, approximately 14% of which are singletons. The CDR3 sequence is 14 residues long. Germline CDR1 and CDR2: SGHAT and FQNNGV.

This receptor was obtained from a woman in her late teens or twenties with Graves' hyperthyroidism. J is TRBJ2-1 and V is TRBV11-2, with D maybe TRBD1 (6 bases). Sequencing input: blood. The CDR3 here is CASSLGHEADEQFF. The DNA for the CDR3 is TGCGCCAGCAGCTTGGGACACGAAGCCGATGAGCAGTTCTTC.